Sequencing of this T cell receptor (beta chain) was carried out in a study of blood T cells in healthy people across ages. Regarding the study as a whole: With age, beta diversity per million T cells declined roughly linearly, significantly by over 35.

It was ten milliliters of peripheral blood that were drawn from each donor. The authors isolated at least 6 million PBMCs per sample. Total RNA, at least 5.5 micrograms per sample, was extracted from PBMCs. J lost 4 bases, V lost 7 bases, and 4 bases had no gene match. The germline V gene has CDR1 MNHNS and CDR2 SASEGT. The CDR3 has 13 residues. A second PCR of roughly 7 to 11 cycles used a sample-barcoded 5' primer and a J-beta primer mix. Each CDR3 protein gets one entry after TCRdb re-called the 5' RACE reads with MiXCR. The repertoire holds around 1,500,000 distinct CDR3 sequences, with roughly 40% as singletons. As regards this clonotype: Its antigen is still unknown.

The origin of this receptor is a woman aged 18-30 years in good health. The chain is built from TRBV6-1 and TRBJ2-1; TRBD1 matches at 7 bases. The sample comprised blood. In DNA form, the CDR3 reads TGTGCCAGCAAACAGGGGCCTTACAATGAGCAGTTCTTC. Protein sequence: CASKQGPYNEQFF.